The 32 T cell receptor beta chains reported below all come from one sample, sequenced in a study of blood T cell repertoires in COVID-19. Profiling relied on immunoSEQ multiplex PCR, and the TCRdb table lists in-frame clones only, not all of them. The sample yields 150,000 to 200,000 clones, about 86% seen once. The sequenced material came from peripheral blood. These receptors originate from a woman in her seventies who had recovered from COVID-19.

The chain carries TRBV18 and TRBJ2-1; no firm D call. The CDR3 extends over 13 amino acids. Germline V gene lookup returns CDR1 KGHSH and CDR2 LQKENI. Trimming took off 0 bases at V and 8 bases at J, with 8 bases between the two ends. CDR3 nucleotides: TGTGCCAGCTCACCACCTAGTAGCTATGAGCAGTTCTTC. It codes for CASSPPSSYEQFF.

V and J are TRBV5-1 and TRBJ2-1; 13 positions match TRBD2. CDR3 size: 19 residues. Germline assignment: CDR1 SGHRS and CDR2 YFSETQ. Trimming cost V 0 bases and J 0 bases; bases outside gene matches: 6. CDR3 sequence (DNA): TGCGCCAGCAGCTTGGGACTAGCGGGGGGCCTAAGCTCCTACAATGAGCAGTTCTTC. Its protein product is CASSLGLAGGLSSYNEQFF.

The chain is built from TRBV4-1 and TRBJ1-6, with D possibly TRBD1 on 5 matching bases. Looked up from germline, CDR1 is MGHRA and CDR2 is YSYEKL. Between the trimmed V and J ends, which lost 1 base and 7 bases, there was a span of 17 bases. This CDR3 spans 17 amino acids. CDR3: CASSQGNDRTFNSPLHF. As DNA, the CDR3 is TGCGCCAGCAGCCAAGGGAATGACAGAACATTCAATTCACCCCTCCACTTT.

This chain links TRBV7-8 with TRBJ2-1, with D uncertain. The CDR3 spans 15 residues. Germline V gene sequence: CDR1 SGHVS, CDR2 FQNEAQ. Between the trimmed V and J ends, which lost 5 bases and 3 bases, there was a span of 14 bases. The CDR3 DNA is TGTGCCAGCAGCCCCAAACAGCCAAACTACAATGAGCAGTTCTTC. This translates into CASSPKQPNYNEQFF.

As DNA, the CDR3 is TGTGCCAGCAGCTTAATGGGGGGGCTTCAGCCCCAGCATTTT. It specifies CASSLMGGLQPQHF. The chain combines TRBV7-9 with TRBJ1-5, with a tentative D call TRBD1 (6 bases). Germline V lookup: CDR1 SEHNR, CDR2 FQNEAQ (reference sequence). V was clipped by 2 bases and J by 6 bases, with 11 bases between them. The CDR3 length is 14 residues.

This sequence joins TRBV5-4 and TRBJ2-1; 8 bases are shared with TRBD2. V shed 4 bases, J shed 9 bases, and the junction held 12 bases outside the gene matches. CDR1 is SGHNT, CDR2 YYREEE, per germline (reference sequence). This CDR3 region has 15 residues. This CDR3 reads CASSRGGLAPREQFF. CDR3 DNA: TGTGCCAGCAGCCGGGGGGGGCTAGCGCCCCGTGAGCAGTTCTTC.

V usage is TRBV5-1 and J usage is TRBJ2-7, with 8 positions matching TRBD2. Germline assignment: CDR1 SGHRS and CDR2 YFSETQ. This CDR3 region has 16 residues. Germline trimming cut 4 bases from V and 5 bases from J; bases unmatched to any gene: 14. The CDR3 here is CASSPLFGGGRNEQYF. CDR3 nucleotide sequence: TGCGCCAGCAGCCCTCTTTTCGGGGGGGGAAGGAACGAGCAGTACTTC.

The rearrangement joins TRBV30 to TRBJ1-2; the match to TRBD1 covers 8 bases. The CDR3 spans 12 residues. Germline loops: CDR1 GTSNPN, CDR2 SVGIG (reference sequence). The J segment lost 12 bases and the V segment lost 3 bases, leaving 9 bases of the junction unmatched. In DNA, the CDR3 is TGTGCCTGGAGCCCAGGGGGCCCGCTCCACACCTTC. This translates into CAWSPGGPLHTF.

The V call is TRBV5-1, the J call TRBJ2-7; D perhaps matches TRBD2 (6 bases). The CDR3 has 14 residues. CDR1 is SGHRS, CDR2 YFSETQ, per germline. V was trimmed by 1 base and J by 0 bases, leaving 8 bases between them. CDR3 sequence (DNA): TGCGCCAGCAGCTTGTCGGGGGACTCCTACGAGCAGTACTTC. Amino acid sequence: CASSLSGDSYEQYF.

The chain uses TRBV3-1 (or the pseudogene TRBV3-2) and TRBJ1-1, with D possibly TRBD1 on 6 matching bases. The CDR3 has 17 amino acids. Germline V gene data show CDR1 as LGHDT and CDR2 as YNNKEL (reference sequence). Deletions cut 1 base from V and 3 bases from J, with 18 bases between. The CDR3 region has the DNA TGTGCCAGCAGCCAAGTACTACGGGGGGGGCACGACACTGAAGCTTTCTTT. Residues: CASSQVLRGGHDTEAFF.

The chain uses TRBV27 and TRBJ1-1; TRBD1 might be the D (6 bases). Trimming shortened V by 7 bases and J by 9 bases, and 18 bases separated the two germline ends. This CDR3 spans 13 amino acids. CDR1 is MNHEY, CDR2 SMNVEV, per germline (reference sequence). The CDR3 reads CASTAGEGGKAFF. The CDR3 DNA is TGTGCCAGCACCGCCGGGGAGGGGGGGAAAGCTTTCTTT.

This clone was observed a single time. This chain uses TRBV10-3 with TRBJ2-2; D remains ambiguous. The CDR3 totals 16 residues. The germline V gene encodes CDR1 ENHRY and CDR2 SYGVKD. V lost 4 bases, J lost 0 bases, and 12 bases lay in between. CDR3 DNA sequence: TGTGCCATCAGTGCCGTACCCCCAGCGAACACCGGGGAGCTGTTTTTT. As protein: CAISAVPPANTGELFF.

The chain combines TRBV7-2 with TRBJ2-7; TRBD1 agrees at 7 bases. V lost 5 bases to trimming and J lost 2 bases; unmatched junction nucleotides: 9. Looked up from germline, CDR1 is SGHTA and CDR2 is FQGNSA. The CDR3 covers 15 residues. CDR3 protein: CASSPPRDRAYEQYF. DNA for the CDR3: TGTGCCAGCAGCCCGCCAAGGGACAGAGCCTACGAGCAGTACTTC.

The chain has TRBV5-8 and TRBJ1-2; 7 bases fit TRBD1. V gave up 0 bases and J gave up 4 bases; unmatched junction bases: 6. The CDR3 consists of 15 residues. Germline assignment: CDR1 SGHTS and CDR2 YDEGEE. CDR3 coding DNA: TGTGCCAGCAGCTTGGGGGGACAGTTCGCCTATGGCTACACCTTC. Translated: CASSLGGQFAYGYTF.

The chain is built from TRBV7-9 and TRBJ2-3, with D unresolved. CDR3 size: 14 residues. Deletions cut 2 bases from V and 6 bases from J, with 12 bases between. The germline CDR1 and CDR2 sequences are SEHNR and FQNEAQ (reference sequence). CDR3 in DNA: TGTGCCAGCAGCTTACATCCGGTAAAGGATACGCAGTATTTT. It specifies CASSLHPVKDTQYF.

The chain uses TRBV10-3 and TRBJ1-1, with a weak D call TRBD1 (5 bases). V dropped 6 bases and J dropped 4 bases, with 15 bases sitting between them. Per germline, CDR1 ENHRY and CDR2 SYGVKD. The CDR3 has 14 amino acids. The DNA for the CDR3 is TGTGCCATCAGGGCACCTGGAAGGGGCACTGAAGCTTTCTTT. Translating it yields CAIRAPGRGTEAFF.

This CDR3 is CASSQTGSLGYGYTF. The DNA for the CDR3 is TGCGCCAGCAGCCAGACGGGATCCCTGGGCTATGGCTACACCTTC. This chain connects TRBV4-1 to TRBJ1-2; D uncertain. Germline V lookup: CDR1 MGHRA, CDR2 YSYEKL. V was cut by 3 bases and J by 4 bases, with 15 bases left in between. The CDR3 is 15 residues long.

The chain employs TRBV7-8 and TRBJ1-4; possible D gene TRBD1, 5 bases. CDR3 size: 17 residues. The germline CDR1 and CDR2 sequences are SGHVS and FQNEAQ. V was cut by 5 bases and J by 7 bases, with 23 bases left in between. CDR3: CASSRAPRRGDSEKLFF. In DNA, the CDR3 is TGTGCCAGCAGCCGCGCACCCCGGAGGGGTGATTCTGAAAAACTGTTTTTT.

The rearrangement links TRBV6-1 to TRBJ1-1; no firm D call. This CDR3 spans 12 amino acids. The ends were cut back, 2 bases at V and 9 bases at J, with 10 bases in the middle. Germline CDR1 and CDR2: MNHNS and SASEGT. The DNA for the CDR3 is TGTGCCAGCAGTGAACTCTCAGGAAAAGCTTTCTTT. Protein sequence: CASSELSGKAFF.

This clone was detected only once. This chain connects TRBV5-4 to TRBJ2-1, with 11 bases aligning to TRBD2. V trimming: 4 bases; J trimming: 8 bases; junction bases outside the gene matches: 8. Germline V gene data show CDR1 as SGHNT and CDR2 as YYREEE (reference sequence). CDR3 length: 15 amino acids. CDR3 DNA: TGTGCCAGCAGCGCCGGGACTAGCGGATTGTATGAGCAGTTCTTC. Encoded protein: CASSAGTSGLYEQFF.

CDR3 loop: CASSTRTGGGYTF. Written as DNA, the CDR3 is TGTGCCAGCAGTACTCGCACAGGGGGCGGCTACACCTTC. The genes are TRBV6-2 or TRBV6-3 and TRBJ1-2; 9 nucleotides agree with TRBD1. J gave up 8 bases and V 5 bases, and 6 bases lay outside the gene matches. The germline V gene has CDR1 MNHEY and CDR2 SVGEGT. CDR3 length: 13 residues.

This clone appeared once. The J gene is TRBJ2-7, the V gene TRBV14; unclear D gene. V was clipped by 1 base and J by 3 bases, with 4 bases between them. Looked up from germline, CDR1 is SGHDN and CDR2 is FVKESK. The CDR3 runs 12 residues. The CDR3 DNA sequence: TGTGCCAGCAGCCAAGCGGGCTACGAGCAGTACTTC. Protein sequence: CASSQAGYEQYF.

The chain links TRBV7-9 to TRBJ1-3; a weak D match, TRBD1 (6 bases). The V and J ends lost 7 bases and 0 bases respectively, with 10 bases between them. CDR1 SEHNR and CDR2 FQNEAQ come from the germline V gene (reference sequence). The length of the CDR3 is 14 residues. CDR3 in amino acids: CASNSRGSGNTIYF. The DNA for the CDR3 is TGTGCCAGCAACAGCAGGGGCTCTGGAAACACCATATATTTT.

This chain uses TRBV9 with TRBJ1-2; maybe TRBD1 (6 bases). In germline, CDR1 is SGDLS, CDR2 YYNGEE. Trimming removed 3 bases from V and 4 bases from J, with 16 bases in between. The CDR3 loop spans 15 amino acids. The CDR3, as DNA: TGTGCCAGCAGCGCACCCAGGGGAGAGGGCTATGGCTACACCTTC. Protein sequence: CASSAPRGEGYGYTF. Supplemented by reference TRBV9 and TRBJ1-2, the full variable domain reads DSGVTQTPKHLITATGQRVTLRCSPRSGDLSVYWYQQSLDQGLQFLIQYYNGEERAKGNILERFSAQQFPDLHSELNLSSLELGDSALYFCASSAPRGEGYGYTFGSGTRLTVV.

The chain recombines TRBV6-4 with TRBJ2-7; 8 nucleotides line up with TRBD2. V shed 6 bases, J shed 2 bases, and the junction held 3 bases outside the gene matches. Germline assignment: CDR1 MRHNA and CDR2 SNTAGT. The CDR3 sequence is 13 residues long. The CDR3 nucleotides read TGTGCCAGCAGCCCGGGAGGGCCCTACGAGCAGTACTTC. This gives the protein CASSPGGPYEQYF.

The gene calls are TRBV27 and TRBJ1-2; 7 bases map to TRBD1. CDR3 length: 13 residues. Germline loops: CDR1 MNHEY, CDR2 SMNVEV (reference sequence). V lost 6 bases, J lost 9 bases, and 10 bases stayed unmatched. The CDR3 protein is CASSLDRESRYTF. In DNA form, the CDR3 reads TGTGCCAGCAGCCTTGACAGGGAGAGCCGCTACACCTTC.

In its sample, this clone was seen a few times. The CDR3 here is CASSARQGLYGNTIYF. Here the CDR3 DNA reads TGTGCCAGCAGCGCCCGACAGGGTCTTTATGGAAACACCATATATTTT. The V call is TRBV3-1 (or the pseudogene TRBV3-2), the J call TRBJ1-3; 7 nucleotides line up with TRBD1. Looked up from germline, CDR1 is LGHDT and CDR2 is YNNKEL (reference sequence). This CDR3 is 16 amino acids long. V shed 5 bases and J 3 bases; nucleotides not matched to a gene: 10.

The chain links TRBV6-4 to TRBJ1-6; unclear D gene. CDR1 and CDR2 (germline): MRHNA, SNTAGT. The CDR3 spans 14 residues. V dropped 7 bases and J dropped 6 bases, with 13 bases sitting between them. CDR3 residues: CASKISESNSPLHF. The CDR3 bases are TGTGCCAGCAAGATCAGTGAAAGTAATTCACCCCTCCACTTT.

The chain couples TRBV7-3 to TRBJ2-1; the match to TRBD2 covers 9 bases. CDR1 and CDR2 from the germline V gene are SGHTA and FQGTGA. V shed 5 bases and J 7 bases; nucleotides not matched to a gene: 12. The CDR3 is 16 amino acids. The CDR3 loop is CASSPPGGRADNEQFF. The CDR3 DNA is TGTGCCAGCAGCCCCCCTGGCGGGAGGGCGGATAATGAGCAGTTCTTC. The full variable domain, rest sourced from reference TRBV7-3 and TRBJ2-1, is GAGVSQTPSNKVTEKGKYVELRCDPISGHTALYWYRQSLGQGPEFLIYFQGTGAADDSGLPNDRFFAVRPEGSVSTLKIQRTERGDSAVYLCASSPPGGRADNEQFFGPGTRLTVL.

For the CDR3, the DNA is TGTGCCAGTAGTCCATCAGGGTGGGGCACAGATACGCAGTATTTT. Translated: CASSPSGWGTDTQYF. V gene TRBV19 combines with J gene TRBJ2-3; D is possibly TRBD1 (5 bases). Germline V lookup: CDR1 LNHDA, CDR2 SQIVND (reference sequence). This CDR3 contains 15 residues. The ends were cut back, 5 bases at V and 1 base at J, with 13 bases in the middle. Supplemented by reference TRBV19 and TRBJ2-3, the full variable domain reads DGGITQSPKYLFRKEGQNVTLSCEQNLNHDAMYWYRQDPGQGLRLIYYSQIVNDFQKGDIAEGYSVSREKKESFPLTVTSAQKNPTAFYLCASSPSGWGTDTQYFGPGTRLTVL.

The rearrangement uses TRBV24-1 and TRBJ2-5; TRBD1 aligns across 8 bases. Per germline, CDR1 KGHDR and CDR2 SFDVKD. The V gene end was trimmed by 0 bases and the J gene end by 4 bases; junction bases not matched to a gene: 6. CDR3 length: 16 residues. The CDR3 nucleotides read TGTGCCACCAGTGATTTGCCTTCCGGACAGGGAGAGACCCAGTACTTC. Protein sequence: CATSDLPSGQGETQYF.

In nucleotides, the CDR3 is TGTGCCAGTAGTAGAGCAGGACAGGACTACGAGCAGTACTTC. It yields the protein CASSRAGQDYEQYF. This chain links TRBV19 with TRBJ2-7; the match to TRBD1 covers 7 bases. With V trimmed by 4 bases and J by 3 bases, 6 bases remained unmatched. Germline V CDR1 and CDR2: LNHDA, SQIVND (reference sequence). The CDR3 runs 14 residues.